This TCR beta chain was profiled in a study of blood T cells in healthy people across ages. This CDR3 region has 15 residues. Trimming removed 9 bases from V and 2 bases from J, with 16 bases in between. Germline CDR1 SNHLY, CDR2 FYNNEI. The second PCR ran roughly 6 to 12 cycles with a sample-barcoded 5' primer and J-beta primers. TCRdb re-derived calls from the 5' RACE reads in MiXCR, one entry per CDR3 protein. The sample shows hundreds of thousands of distinct CDR3 sequences, about 27% of them seen only once. The same data also contributed to another study, on T cells of mothers and their children. From that study: At a rate of around 1.6 ug per 15 ul, cDNA synthesis received all of the extracted RNA. It was through the M1S primer of the second PCR that sample barcodes and 2-4 random nucleotides were added. In each mother, TCR beta CDR3 reads exceeded 9.5 million; in each child, they numbered around 3 million.

The receptor comes from a boy under 10 years old in good health. Sequencing input: blood. V and J are TRBV2 and TRBJ2-2; D assignment may be TRBD1 or TRBD2 (6 bases each). This CDR3 is CAREPDGGNTGELFF. As DNA, the CDR3 is TGTGCCAGGGAACCCGACGGGGGCAACACCGGGGAGCTGTTTTTT. Variable domain in full (rest from reference TRBV2 and TRBJ2-2): EPEVTQTPSHQVTQMGQEVILRCVPISNHLYFYWYRQILGQKVEFLVSFYNNEISEKSEIFDDQFSVERPDGSNFTLKIRSTKLEDSAMYFCAREPDGGNTGELFFGEGSRLTVL.